Below, 4 T cell receptor beta chains from the same sample are listed, as sequenced in a study of CD4 T cells in relation to SARS-CoV-2 and coronaviruses. Repertoires were generated with immunoSEQ multiplex PCR, while TCRdb's copy carries only in-frame clones and drops some. The sample records around 41,000 clones, 84% being singletons. These TCRs' antigens remain unknown. The sample taken for sequencing was naive CD4+ T cells from PBMCs, cultured in vitro. Noted subset: naive CD4+ T cells isolated by negative enrichment. Source of these receptors: an adult with COVID-19.

The rearrangement links TRBV7-9 to TRBJ2-2, with a possible D match to TRBD1 (6 bases). The CDR3 sequence is 14 residues long. Trimming shortened V by 7 bases and J by 4 bases, and 13 bases separated the two germline ends. Germline V lookup: CDR1 SEHNR, CDR2 FQNEAQ (reference sequence). The CDR3 DNA sequence: TGTGCCAGCATCTGGGGACAAAGCACCGGGGAGCTGTTTTTT. Protein sequence: CASIWGQSTGELFF.

The genes are TRBV3-1 (or the pseudogene TRBV3-2) and TRBJ2-3; TRBD2 aligns across 8 bases. There are 15 residues in the CDR3. Germline V gene lookup returns CDR1 LGHDT and CDR2 YNNKEL (reference sequence). With V trimmed by 5 bases and J by 6 bases, 10 bases remained unmatched. The CDR3 DNA follows: TGTGCCAGCAGCGGCCGGGGGGGGGAGAAGGATACGCAGTATTTT. It yields the protein CASSGRGGEKDTQYF.

This chain connects TRBV4-1 to TRBJ2-1; 11 bases fit TRBD2. Germline V lookup: CDR1 MGHRA, CDR2 YSYEKL. V was clipped by 2 bases and J by 4 bases; unmatched bases: 10. The CDR3 runs to 18 residues. This CDR3 is CASSQHSGRARLYNEQFF. For the CDR3, the DNA is TGCGCCAGCAGCCAACATAGCGGGAGGGCTAGGTTATACAATGAGCAGTTCTTC.

The chain couples TRBV5-8 to TRBJ1-2, with D possibly being TRBD1 (6 bases). This CDR3 is 17 amino acids long. Per the germline V gene, CDR1 is SGHTS and CDR2 is YDEGEE. V was shortened by 4 bases and J by 0 bases, with 19 bases between the two germline ends. The DNA of the CDR3 is TGTGCCAGCAGCCCCCGGACAGCCACGTTATCTAACTATGGCTACACCTTC. Protein sequence: CASSPRTATLSNYGYTF.